The 7 T cell receptor beta chains listed next were all sequenced from one sample in a study of cytomegalovirus exposure and HLA in healthy donors. The PCR used 60 Vbeta and 13 Jbeta primers. Using immunoSEQ multiplex PCR, the repertoire was profiled, and TCRdb retains in-frame clones only, with some absent. The sample holds fewer than 120,000 clones, about 80% seen once. The source material was PBMCs. The receptors here all came from a woman aged 55-75 years in good health and CMV-seropositive.

The V call is TRBV5-1, the J call TRBJ2-5, with TRBD2 matching 10 bases. The CDR3 totals 14 residues. J lost 3 bases, V lost 5 bases, and 4 bases had no gene match. CDR1 and CDR2 (germline): SGHRS, YFSETQ. The CDR3 region has the DNA TGCGCCAGCAGACCCACTAGCGGGAAAGAGACCCAGTACTTC. This gives the protein CASRPTSGKETQYF.

The chain uses TRBV27 and TRBJ1-4, with D possibly TRBD1 on 6 matching bases. The CDR3 has 12 residues. Germline CDR1 reads MNHEY; CDR2 reads SMNVEV (reference sequence). Trimming removed 4 bases from V and 10 bases from J, with 10 bases in between. In nucleotides, the CDR3 is TGTGCCAGCAGTTCAAGGGGGGGAAAACTGTTTTTT. Protein: CASSSRGGKLFF.

The chain has TRBV9 and TRBJ2-5, with D perhaps matching TRBD2 (6 bases). The end of the DNA fits TRBJ2-7 better, so the J call may be wrong. Germline assignment: CDR1 SGDLS and CDR2 YYNGEE. This CDR3 is built from 16 residues. DNA of the CDR3: TGTGCCAGCAGCCCGCGGGACTCCGGGTGGTACTACGAGCAGTACTTC. This translates into CASSPRDSGWYYEQYF.

The rearrangement links TRBV6-5 to TRBJ1-1, with a tentative D call TRBD1 (6 bases). Trimming took 2 bases from V and 1 from J, leaving 14 bases between them. CDR3 length: 16 amino acids. Looked up from germline, CDR1 is MNHEY and CDR2 is SVGAGI. The CDR3, as DNA: TGTGCCAGCAGTTACAATGGGGGGGCGGGGAACACTGAAGCTTTCTTT. Its translation: CASSYNGGAGNTEAFF.

The chain is built from TRBV4-2 and TRBJ1-2, with D possibly TRBD1 on 6 matching bases. Trimming stripped 3 bases from V and 7 bases from J, with 15 bases between. The CDR3 runs to 14 residues. The V gene's germline CDR1 is LGHNA and CDR2 YNFKEQ. Here the CDR3 DNA reads TGTGCCAGCAGCCAGCCCTTCGCACAGGGTGGCTACACCTTC. Encoded protein: CASSQPFAQGGYTF.

The genes are TRBV29-1 and TRBJ2-5, with no clear D. Per germline, CDR1 SQVTM and CDR2 ANQGSEA. V gave up 8 bases and J gave up 5 bases, with 15 bases separating them. The CDR3 contains 12 residues. CDR3 in amino acids: CSIVGYGETQYF. The CDR3, as DNA: TGCAGCATAGTGGGTTACGGGGAGACCCAGTACTTC.

This clone has just one count. The V and J genes are TRBV11-2 and TRBJ2-7; 7 nucleotides match TRBD2. This CDR3 region has 15 residues. Losses at the gene ends were 0 bases for V and 7 bases for J; bases not matched to a gene: 9. Germline assignment: CDR1 SGHAT and CDR2 FQNNGV. This CDR3 is CASSLDFAGEREQYF. CDR3 bases: TGTGCCAGCAGCTTAGATTTCGCGGGGGAGAGGGAGCAGTACTTC.